The 9 T cell receptor beta chains in this list originate from one sample, sequenced in a study of blood T cells in healthy people across ages. For the second PCR, which ran for about 6 to 11 cycles, a sample-barcoded 5' primer and a J-beta primer mix were used. TCRdb called the 5' RACE reads again in MiXCR, with one record for every CDR3 protein. This sample has more than 800,000 distinct CDR3 sequences, with under 55% found just once. The sequencing input was blood. The source is a woman between 55 and 75 years old in good health.

The V call is TRBV10-3, the J call TRBJ2-5, with D maybe TRBD1 (6 bases). Trimming pared 6 bases from V and 0 bases from J, leaving 8 bases between. Looked up from germline, CDR1 is ENHRY and CDR2 is SYGVKD. The CDR3 is 13 amino acids. In DNA form, the CDR3 reads TGTGCCATCAGGGACAGCGACCAAGAGACCCAGTACTTC. It specifies CAIRDSDQETQYF.

The chain uses TRBV6-6 and TRBJ2-5; 7 bases align to TRBD2. Unmatched junction bases numbered 13, after V lost 10 bases and J lost 5 bases. Germline lookup yields CDR1 MNHNY and CDR2 SVGAGI (reference sequence). This CDR3 is 14 amino acids long. The CDR3 sequence is CATHPLALQETQYF. The CDR3 DNA follows: TGTGCCACTCACCCACTAGCGCTTCAGGAGACCCAGTACTTC.

The V gene is TRBV7-9, the J gene TRBJ2-7; 7 nucleotides agree with TRBD1. The CDR3 spans 12 residues. V was pared by 5 bases and J by 6 bases, with 4 bases of the junction left unmatched. Germline CDR1 reads SEHNR; CDR2 reads FQNEAQ (reference sequence). CDR3 residues: CASSVGGREQYF. In DNA, the CDR3 is TGTGCCAGCAGCGTAGGGGGCCGCGAGCAGTACTTC.

This clonotype was seen repeatedly, ten times or more. J is TRBJ2-3 and V is TRBV12-3 or TRBV12-4; D is perhaps TRBD1 (5 bases). The CDR3 loop spans 13 amino acids. The V end lost 4 bases, the J end lost 5 bases, and 10 bases lay between the germline ends. The CDR3 nucleotides read TGTGCCAGCAGTTCGCCAGGGATAGATACGCAGTATTTT. Translated, it gives CASSSPGIDTQYF.

The J gene is TRBJ2-7, the V gene TRBV5-1; D possibly corresponds to TRBD1 (6 bases). Per germline, CDR1 SGHRS and CDR2 YFSETQ. The CDR3 sequence is 14 residues long. CDR3 bases: TGCGTCAGTAGCCTCCAGGGGTCTGCCTACGAGCAGTACTTC. This gives the protein CVSSLQGSAYEQYF.

This clonotype was observed a few times. This chain connects TRBV20-1 to TRBJ2-4; TRBD1 or TRBD2 may be the D gene (9 bases each). The tail of the sequence fits TRBJ2-7 better, so the J call may be wrong. Germline CDR1 DFQATT, CDR2 SNEGSKA (reference sequence). The CDR3 length is 16 residues. The CDR3 coding sequence is TGCAGTGCTGGGGGACAGGGCATTAGCGGGAGCCCCGAGCAGTACTTC. The encoded protein is CSAGGQGISGSPEQYF.

In its sample, this clonotype was seen a few times. The chain recombines TRBV29-1 with TRBJ2-1, with 7 bases lining up with TRBD2. With V trimmed by 6 bases and J by 0 bases, 5 bases remained unmatched. Germline CDR1 reads SQVTM; CDR2 reads ANQGSEA. The CDR3 consists of 14 residues. This chain's CDR3 is CSVLGLDSYNEQFF. In DNA form, the CDR3 reads TGCAGCGTACTTGGACTAGACTCCTACAATGAGCAGTTCTTC.

This clonotype is a singleton in its sample. J is TRBJ1-1 and V is TRBV5-1; 7 nucleotides match TRBD1. The CDR3 extends over 16 amino acids. Germline CDR1 reads SGHRS; CDR2 reads YFSETQ. After removal of 1 base from V and 3 bases from J, the junction contained 9 bases not matched to a gene. CDR3 protein: CASSLNPTGSYTEAFF. CDR3 nucleotides: TGCGCCAGCAGCTTGAACCCGACAGGGTCCTACACTGAAGCTTTCTTT.

The genes are TRBV28 and TRBJ1-1, with D maybe TRBD1 (5 bases). V was pared by 6 bases and J by 7 bases, with 18 bases between. CDR1 MDHEN and CDR2 SYDVKM come from the germline V gene. The CDR3 is 14 amino acids. CDR3 residues: CASSLHPGVDEAFF. In DNA, the CDR3 is TGTGCCAGCAGCCTCCACCCGGGGGTGGATGAAGCTTTCTTT.